The entry below describes one T cell receptor beta chain. Its specificity is not known. This sample is drawn from a study of T cell responses to AZD1222 COVID-19 vaccine. The table came from immunoSEQ multiplex PCR; TCRdb's copy has only in-frame clones and leaves some out. The sample has about 140,000 clones, about 93% seen once. V lost 10 bases and J 2 bases, leaving 6 bases between the germline ends. In germline, CDR1 is ENHRY, CDR2 SYGVKD. CDR3 length: 12 amino acids. Study conclusions and caveats: Dominant at 160-218 and 743-854, vaccine-associated CD4 TCRs also spanned spike. Variant regions that are unmutated are reportedly the target of nearly half of spike-specific TCRs. The donor group comprised mostly white British people and more females; the analysis possibly underestimated clonal diversity.

The sequences come from peripheral blood, collected on day 0 of AZD1222 vaccination. J is TRBJ2-6 and V is TRBV10-3; no clear D. The clonotype comes from an adult in good health. This CDR3 reads CATGAGANVLTF. The CDR3 DNA is TGTGCCACTGGCGCTGGGGCCAACGTCCTGACTTTC.